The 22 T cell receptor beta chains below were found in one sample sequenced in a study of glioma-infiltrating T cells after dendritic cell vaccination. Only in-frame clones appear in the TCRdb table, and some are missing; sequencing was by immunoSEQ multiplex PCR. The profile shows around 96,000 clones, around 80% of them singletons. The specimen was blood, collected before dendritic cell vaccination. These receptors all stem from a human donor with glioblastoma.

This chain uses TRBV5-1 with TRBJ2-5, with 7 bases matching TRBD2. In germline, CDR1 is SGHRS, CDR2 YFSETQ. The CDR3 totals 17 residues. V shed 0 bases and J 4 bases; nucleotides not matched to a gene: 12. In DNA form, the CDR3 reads TGCGCCAGCAGCTTGGGGGGTCGGCTCTCGGGGGGAGAGACCCAGTACTTC. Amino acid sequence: CASSLGGRLSGGETQYF.

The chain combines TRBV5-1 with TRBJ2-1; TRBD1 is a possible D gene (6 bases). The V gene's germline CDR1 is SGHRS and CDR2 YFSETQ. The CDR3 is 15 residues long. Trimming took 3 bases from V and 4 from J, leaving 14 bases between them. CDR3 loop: CASSSDSSFYNEQFF. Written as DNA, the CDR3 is TGCGCCAGCAGCTCGGACAGTAGTTTTTACAATGAGCAGTTCTTC.

DNA of the CDR3: TGTGCCAGCAGCCTCGGGACAGGCCTCTCCTACGAGCAGTACTTC. Its translation: CASSLGTGLSYEQYF. The chain is built from TRBV9 and TRBJ2-7; 8 bases map to TRBD1. In germline, CDR1 is SGDLS, CDR2 YYNGEE. The trim removed 4 bases at V and 0 bases at J, leaving 6 bases unmatched. The CDR3 is 15 residues long.

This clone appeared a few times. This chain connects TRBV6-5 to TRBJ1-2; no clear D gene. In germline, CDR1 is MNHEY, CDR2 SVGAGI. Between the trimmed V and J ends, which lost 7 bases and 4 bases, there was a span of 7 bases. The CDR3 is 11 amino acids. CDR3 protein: CASIKAYGYTF. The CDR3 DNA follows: TGTGCCAGCATTAAAGCCTATGGCTACACCTTC.

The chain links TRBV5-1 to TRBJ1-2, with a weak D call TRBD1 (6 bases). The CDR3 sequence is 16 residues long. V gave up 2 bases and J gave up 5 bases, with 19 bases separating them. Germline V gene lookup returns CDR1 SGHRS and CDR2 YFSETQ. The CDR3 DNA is TGCGCCAGCAGCTTTACTTTGGGACAAAGGACTTATGGCTACACCTTC. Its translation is CASSFTLGQRTYGYTF.

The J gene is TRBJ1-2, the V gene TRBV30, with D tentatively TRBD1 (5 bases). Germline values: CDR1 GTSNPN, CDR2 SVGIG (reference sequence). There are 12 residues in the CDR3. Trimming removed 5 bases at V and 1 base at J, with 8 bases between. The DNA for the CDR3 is TGTGCCTGGTCAGGGCTTAACTATGGCTACACCTTC. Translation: CAWSGLNYGYTF. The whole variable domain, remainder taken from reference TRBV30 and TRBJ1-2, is SQTIHQWPATLVQPVGSPLSLECTVEGTSNPNLYWYRQAAGRGLQLLFYSVGIGQISSEVPQNLSASRPQDRQFILSSKKLLLSDSGFYLCAWSGLNYGYTFGSGTRLTVV.

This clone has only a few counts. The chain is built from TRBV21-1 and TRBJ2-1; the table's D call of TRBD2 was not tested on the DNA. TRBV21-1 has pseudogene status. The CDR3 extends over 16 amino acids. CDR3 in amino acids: CASSKSLGGGDNEQFF. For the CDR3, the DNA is TGTGCCAGCAGCAAATCCCTGGGAGGGGGGGATAATGAGCAGTTCTTC.

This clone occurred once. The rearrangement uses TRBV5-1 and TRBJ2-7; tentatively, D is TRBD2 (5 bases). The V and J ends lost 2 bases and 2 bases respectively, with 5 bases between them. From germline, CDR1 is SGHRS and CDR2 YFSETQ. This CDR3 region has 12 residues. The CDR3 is CASSFGTYEQYF. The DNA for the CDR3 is TGCGCCAGCAGCTTCGGGACCTACGAGCAGTACTTC.

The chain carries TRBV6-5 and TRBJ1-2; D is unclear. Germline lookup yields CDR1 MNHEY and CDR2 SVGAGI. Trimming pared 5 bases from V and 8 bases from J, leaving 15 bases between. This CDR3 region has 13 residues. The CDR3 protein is CASSDPIAYGYTF. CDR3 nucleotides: TGTGCCAGCAGTGATCCCATAGCATACGGCTACACCTTC.

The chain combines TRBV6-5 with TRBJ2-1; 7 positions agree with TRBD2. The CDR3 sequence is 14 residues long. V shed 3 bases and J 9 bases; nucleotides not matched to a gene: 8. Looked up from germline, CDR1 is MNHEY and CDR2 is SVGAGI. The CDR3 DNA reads TGTGCCAGCAGTTATACCGGGACTACCTCTGAGCAGTTCTTC. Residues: CASSYTGTTSEQFF.

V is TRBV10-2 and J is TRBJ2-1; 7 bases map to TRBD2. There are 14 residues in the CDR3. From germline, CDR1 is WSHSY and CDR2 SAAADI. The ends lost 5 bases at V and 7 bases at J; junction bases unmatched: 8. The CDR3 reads CASSPRTSSNEQFF. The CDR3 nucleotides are TGCGCCAGCAGTCCCCGGACTAGTTCGAATGAGCAGTTCTTC.

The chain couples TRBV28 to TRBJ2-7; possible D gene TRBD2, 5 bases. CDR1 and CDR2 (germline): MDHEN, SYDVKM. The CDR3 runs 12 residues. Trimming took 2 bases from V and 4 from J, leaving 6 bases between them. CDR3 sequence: CASSLGGYEQYF. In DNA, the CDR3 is TGTGCCAGCAGTTTAGGCGGGTACGAGCAGTACTTC.

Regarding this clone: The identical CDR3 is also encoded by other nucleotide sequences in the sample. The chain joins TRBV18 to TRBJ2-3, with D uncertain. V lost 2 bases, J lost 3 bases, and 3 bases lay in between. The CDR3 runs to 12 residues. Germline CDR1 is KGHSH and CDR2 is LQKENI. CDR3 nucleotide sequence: TGTGCCAGCTCACCATCTACAGATACGCAGTATTTT. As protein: CASSPSTDTQYF.

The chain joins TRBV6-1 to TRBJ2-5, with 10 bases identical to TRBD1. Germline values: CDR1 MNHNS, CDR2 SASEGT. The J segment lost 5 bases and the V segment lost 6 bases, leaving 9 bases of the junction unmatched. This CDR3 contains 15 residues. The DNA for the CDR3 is TGTGCCAGCAGCACCAGGACAGGGGGACAGGAGACCCAGTACTTC. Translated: CASSTRTGGQETQYF.

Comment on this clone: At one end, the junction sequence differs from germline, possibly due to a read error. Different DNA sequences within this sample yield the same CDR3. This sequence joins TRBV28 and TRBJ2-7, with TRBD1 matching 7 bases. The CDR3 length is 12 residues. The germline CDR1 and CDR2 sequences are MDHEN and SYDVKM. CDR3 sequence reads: CASRQGSYEQYF. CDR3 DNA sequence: TGTGCCAGCCGACAGGGCTCCTATGAGCAGTACTTC.

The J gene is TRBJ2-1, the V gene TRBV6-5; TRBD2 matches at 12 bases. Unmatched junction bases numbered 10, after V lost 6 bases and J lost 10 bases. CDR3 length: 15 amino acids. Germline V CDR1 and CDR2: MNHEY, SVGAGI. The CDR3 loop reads CASSPRTSGTREQFF. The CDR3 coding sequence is TGTGCCAGCAGCCCTCGGACTAGCGGGACGCGAGAGCAGTTCTTC.

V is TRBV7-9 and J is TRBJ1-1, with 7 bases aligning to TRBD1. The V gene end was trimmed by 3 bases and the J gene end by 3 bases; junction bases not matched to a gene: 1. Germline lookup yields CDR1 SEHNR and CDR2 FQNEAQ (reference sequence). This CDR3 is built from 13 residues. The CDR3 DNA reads TGTGCCAGCAGCTTGCAGGGGGACACTGAAGCTTTCTTT. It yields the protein CASSLQGDTEAFF.

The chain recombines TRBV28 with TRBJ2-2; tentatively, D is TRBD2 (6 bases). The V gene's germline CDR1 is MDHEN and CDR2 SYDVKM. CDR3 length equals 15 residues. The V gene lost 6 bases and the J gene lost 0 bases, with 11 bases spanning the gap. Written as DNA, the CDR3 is TGTGCCAGCAGGGGTGGCGGGGCGAACACCGGGGAGCTGTTTTTT. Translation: CASRGGGANTGELFF.

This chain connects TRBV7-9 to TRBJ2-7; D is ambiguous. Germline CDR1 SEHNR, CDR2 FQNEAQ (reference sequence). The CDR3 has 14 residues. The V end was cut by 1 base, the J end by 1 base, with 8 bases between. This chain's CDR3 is CASSLGQDSYEQYF. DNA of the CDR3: TGTGCCAGCAGCTTAGGTCAGGATTCCTACGAGCAGTACTTC.

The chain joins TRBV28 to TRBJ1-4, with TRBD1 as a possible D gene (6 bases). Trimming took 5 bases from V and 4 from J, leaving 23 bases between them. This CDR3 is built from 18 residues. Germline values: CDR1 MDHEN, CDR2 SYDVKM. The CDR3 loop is CASSAPLGGAGGNEKLFF. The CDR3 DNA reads TGTGCCAGCAGTGCCCCCCTCGGGGGGGCGGGGGGTAATGAAAAACTGTTTTTT.

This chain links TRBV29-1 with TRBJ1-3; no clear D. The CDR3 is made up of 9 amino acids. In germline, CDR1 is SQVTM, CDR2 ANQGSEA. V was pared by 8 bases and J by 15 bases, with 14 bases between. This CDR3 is CSFYFREYF. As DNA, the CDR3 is TGCAGCTTTTATTTCCGGGAATATTTT.

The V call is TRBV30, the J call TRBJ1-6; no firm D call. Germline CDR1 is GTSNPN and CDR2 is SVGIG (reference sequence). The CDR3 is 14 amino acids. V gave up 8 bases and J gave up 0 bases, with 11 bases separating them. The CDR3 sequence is CALSLSSYNSPLHF. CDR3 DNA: TGTGCCCTGAGCTTGAGCTCCTATAATTCACCCCTCCACTTT.